The 21 T cell receptor beta chains presented below share a single source sample, sequenced in a study. One entry per CDR3 protein, called by TCRdb with MiXCR from the 5' RACE reads. The table includes more than 9,000 distinct CDR3 sequences, more than 15% detected once. Treg sorting used a CD4+CD25+CD127-/low gate. Material: Tregs sorted from a lymph node. Source of these receptors: a female donor with breast cancer.

The rearrangement links TRBV15 to TRBJ2-1; 7 bases are a match to TRBD2. From germline, CDR1 is LNHNV and CDR2 YYDKDF (reference sequence). V lost 0 bases, J lost 10 bases, and 15 bases stayed unmatched. The CDR3 extends over 17 amino acids. The CDR3 DNA reads TGTGCCACCAGCAGAGATCGGGAGGCGGTCTCCTACAGAGAGCAGTTCTTC. Its protein is CATSRDREAVSYREQFF.

This clonotype is medium-sized by share. The CDR3, as DNA: TGCAGCGTGAGCCGGGACAGTGGAGCTGAGCAGTTCTTC. This encodes CSVSRDSGAEQFF. The rearrangement uses TRBV29-1 and TRBJ2-1; TRBD1 matches 7 bases. This CDR3 is built from 13 residues. Germline V gene lookup returns CDR1 SQVTM and CDR2 ANQGSEA. V gave up 6 bases and J gave up 9 bases; unmatched junction bases: 11.

This clonotype has only a few counts. Sequence at one end of the junction differs from germline and may be a read error. This sequence joins TRBV7-9 and TRBJ2-4; TRBD2 might be the D (6 bases). CDR3 size: 15 residues. The germline V gene encodes CDR1 SEHNR and CDR2 FQNEAQ (reference sequence). This chain's CDR3 is CASSLDGGGGNIQHF. The CDR3 nucleotides are TGTGCCAGCAGCTTAGACGGGGGAGGCGGAAACATTCAGCACTTC.

The sample holds many counts of this clonotype. V and J are TRBV7-2 and TRBJ2-5, with D unresolved. Trimming shortened V by 5 bases and J by 2 bases, and 9 bases separated the two germline ends. Germline lookup yields CDR1 SGHTA and CDR2 FQGNSA. The CDR3 spans 13 residues. CDR3 sequence (DNA): TGTGCCAGCAGCCAAGTAGGACAAGAGACCCAGTACTTC. Protein sequence: CASSQVGQETQYF. Combining the CDR3 with reference TRBV7-2 and TRBJ2-5 gives the whole variable domain GAGVSQSPSNKVTEKGKDVELRCDPISGHTALYWYRQSLGQGLEFLIYFQGNSAPDKSGLPSDRFSAERTGGSVSTLTIQRTQQEDSAVYLCASSQVGQETQYFGPGTRLLVL.

In this sample, this clonotype is medium-sized. The rearrangement links TRBV10-2 to TRBJ2-6; D gene unclear. The CDR3 is 15 amino acids. From germline, CDR1 is WSHSY and CDR2 SAAADI. V lost 3 bases to trimming and J lost 0 bases, with 6 bases between them. CDR3 amino acids: CASSDFVSGANVLTF. The CDR3 DNA is TGCGCCAGCAGTGATTTTGTCTCTGGGGCCAACGTCCTGACTTTC.

Comments on this clonotype: A read error may be the cause here, since a much bigger clone is one base away. The rearrangement uses TRBV18 and TRBJ2-3; perhaps TRBD1 as D (5 bases). The germline V and J ends were trimmed by 3 bases and 8 bases, with 12 bases remaining between them. The CDR3 contains 13 residues. Germline CDR1 reads KGHSH; CDR2 reads LQKENI. The CDR3 DNA sequence: TGTGCCAGCTCACCTAGGGGTGCAGCTACGCAGTATTTT. As protein: CASSPRGAATQYF.

This clonotype was seen more than once but under ten times. Just one base apart from a much larger clone, this may be a read error. The chain links TRBV7-2 to TRBJ2-1; TRBD2 agrees at 13 bases. Germline V gene lookup returns CDR1 SGHTA and CDR2 FQGNSA. V shed 0 bases and J 6 bases; nucleotides not matched to a gene: 2. The CDR3 extends over 16 amino acids. The CDR3 sequence: CASSLAGTSGVNEQFF. CDR3 nucleotide sequence: TGTGCCAGCAGCTTAGCCGGGACTAGCGGGGTCAATGAGCAGTTCTTC.

This clonotype is classed as medium-sized (0.01 to 0.1%). The chain carries TRBV7-9 and TRBJ2-7, with a tentative D call TRBD2 (5 bases). The CDR3 extends over 14 amino acids. Germline CDR1 SEHNR, CDR2 FQNEAQ (reference sequence). The V end was cut by 0 bases, the J end by 5 bases, with 11 bases between. The CDR3 coding sequence is TGTGCCAGCAGCTTAGCGGGAGTTGACGACGAGCAGTACTTC. Residues: CASSLAGVDDEQYF.

There are many counts of this clonotype. The chain combines TRBV30 with TRBJ1-1; 7 bases fit TRBD1. CDR3 length: 13 residues. Trimming removed 5 bases from V and 1 base from J; junction bases left unmatched: 4. Germline CDR1 reads GTSNPN; CDR2 reads SVGIG (reference sequence). The CDR3 coding sequence is TGTGCCTGGGTCGGGACAGAGAACACTGAAGCTTTCTTT. Translated, it gives CAWVGTENTEAFF. Together with reference TRBV30 and TRBJ1-1, the CDR3 gives the full variable domain: SQTIHQWPATLVQPVGSPLSLECTVEGTSNPNLYWYRQAAGRGLQLLFYSVGIGQISSEVPQNLSASRPQDRQFILSSKKLLLSDSGFYLCAWVGTENTEAFFGQGTRLTVV.

This clonotype was counted many times. The V call is TRBV6-6, the J call TRBJ2-3, with TRBD1 matching over 10 bases. Trimming at V came to 7 bases and at J to 2 bases, leaving 9 bases not matched to a gene. Per germline, CDR1 MNHNY and CDR2 SVGAGI (reference sequence). The CDR3 spans 16 residues. The CDR3 coding sequence is TGTGCCAGCACAAGACAGGGGGCAAGAAACACAGATACGCAGTATTTT. It translates to CASTRQGARNTDTQYF.

This clonotype was recorded many times. The genes are TRBV6-6 and TRBJ2-5, with D unresolved. Trimming removed 7 bases at V and 9 bases at J, with 18 bases between. The CDR3 extends over 13 amino acids. Germline lookup yields CDR1 MNHNY and CDR2 SVGAGI (reference sequence). The CDR3: CASKISPQRAQYF. The CDR3 coding sequence is TGTGCCAGCAAGATCAGTCCCCAGAGAGCCCAGTACTTC.

Notes on this clonotype: Since a much larger clone is just one base distant, this may be a read error. The V gene is TRBV2, the J gene TRBJ2-1; TRBD2 aligns across 8 bases. Germline lookup yields CDR1 SNHLY and CDR2 FYNNEI. The CDR3 length is 15 residues. The CDR3 region has the DNA TGTGCCAGCAGCCGACTAGCGAGTGGTTACAATGAGCAGTCCTTC. This sequence encodes CASSRLASGYNEQSF.

This clonotype has at least ten counts. The J gene is TRBJ2-1, the V gene TRBV4-1, with D tentatively TRBD2 (6 bases). CDR1 and CDR2 from the germline V gene are MGHRA and YSYEKL. This CDR3 spans 20 amino acids. The V end lost 1 base, the J end lost 5 bases, and 27 bases lay between the germline ends. CDR3 amino acids: CASSQGPFGTATEGHNEQFF. The CDR3 DNA sequence: TGCGCCAGCAGCCAAGGCCCATTCGGGACCGCTACGGAGGGCCACAATGAGCAGTTCTTC.

Comments on this clonotype: The junction departs from germline at one end; a sequencing error may be responsible. The V call is TRBV9, the J call TRBJ1-4; D is undetermined. The CDR3 contains 14 residues. Per germline, CDR1 SGDLS and CDR2 YYNGEE. This CDR3 is CASSVDSGDEKLVF. The CDR3 DNA reads as TGTGCCAGCAGTGTAGATTCGGGCGATGAAAAACTGGTTTTT.

By sample fraction, this clonotype is medium-sized. CDR3 in DNA: TGTGCCATCAGTGATACAGGGGGCAAGAAGTACGAGCAGTACTTC. Its protein is CAISDTGGKKYEQYF. This chain uses TRBV10-3 with TRBJ2-7; 9 bases match TRBD1. Trimming took 3 bases from V and 4 from J; bases not matched to a gene: 7. The CDR3 length is 15 residues. Germline lookup yields CDR1 ENHRY and CDR2 SYGVKD.

By share, this clonotype ranks as medium-sized. The rearrangement joins TRBV5-6 to TRBJ2-2; TRBD2 matches 12 bases. The germline CDR1 and CDR2 sequences are SGHDT and YYEEEE. The CDR3 has 15 amino acids. After removal of 3 bases from V and 7 bases from J, the junction contained 4 bases not matched to a gene. The CDR3 loop is CASSSLAGGVGELFF. DNA of the CDR3: TGTGCCAGCAGCTCACTAGCGGGAGGAGTCGGGGAGCTGTTTTTT.

As concerns this clonotype: This could be a read error, since a much larger clone is one nucleotide away. The chain recombines TRBV7-8 with TRBJ2-5, with D perhaps matching TRBD1 or TRBD2 (5 bases each). Deletions cut 2 bases from V and 5 bases from J, with 15 bases between. The CDR3 is 15 amino acids. Germline assignment: CDR1 SGHVS and CDR2 FQNEAQ. Here the CDR3 reads CASSLSGGRSETQYF. In DNA form, the CDR3 reads TGTGCCAGCAGCTTAAGTGGGGGTAGGAGCGAGACCCAGTACTTC.

By its share, this clonotype is medium-sized (0.01 to 0.1%). This rearrangement joins TRBV6-1 to TRBJ1-4, with D unresolved. Trimming pared 7 bases from V and 3 bases from J, leaving 12 bases between. The length of the CDR3 is 14 residues. CDR1 and CDR2 from the germline V gene are MNHNS and SASEGT. The CDR3 DNA sequence: TGTGCCAGCAATATTGGTCAGCCTAATGAAAAACTGTTTTTT. Translated, it gives CASNIGQPNEKLFF.

This clonotype was detected many times. The chain recombines TRBV12-3 or TRBV12-4 with TRBJ1-2; 7 bases match TRBD1. The CDR3 is made up of 15 amino acids. The trim removed 5 bases at V and 2 bases at J, leaving 8 bases unmatched. Here the CDR3 DNA reads TGTGCCAGCAGTCCCGGGGCAGGGGGGAACTATGGCTACACCTTC. Translation: CASSPGAGGNYGYTF.

Points on this clonotype: The junction differs from germline at one of its ends, possibly a read error. This chain connects TRBV6-1 to TRBJ2-7; perhaps TRBD1 as D (5 bases). The CDR3 is made up of 15 amino acids. Germline values: CDR1 MNHNS, CDR2 SASEGT. The chain's CDR3 is CASSEYRTTSYEQNF. CDR3 DNA sequence: TGTGCCAGCAGTGAATACCGGACAACTTCCTACGAGCAGAACTTC.

In this sample, this clonotype turned up a few times. The rearrangement uses TRBV5-1 and TRBJ1-1, with D tentatively TRBD1 (5 bases). The germline V gene encodes CDR1 SGHRS and CDR2 YFSETQ. The CDR3 has 14 amino acids. Trimming stripped 0 bases from V and 7 bases from J, with 13 bases between. CDR3 region: CASSLGGERNEAFF. CDR3 in DNA: TGCGCCAGCAGCTTGGGAGGGGAACGGAATGAAGCTTTCTTT. Complete variable domain (other parts from reference TRBV5-1 and TRBJ1-1): KAGVTQTPRYLIKTRGQQVTLSCSPISGHRSVSWYQQTPGQGLQFLFEYFSETQRNKGNFPGRFSGRQFSNSRSEMNVSTLELGDSALYLCASSLGGERNEAFFGQGTRLTVV.